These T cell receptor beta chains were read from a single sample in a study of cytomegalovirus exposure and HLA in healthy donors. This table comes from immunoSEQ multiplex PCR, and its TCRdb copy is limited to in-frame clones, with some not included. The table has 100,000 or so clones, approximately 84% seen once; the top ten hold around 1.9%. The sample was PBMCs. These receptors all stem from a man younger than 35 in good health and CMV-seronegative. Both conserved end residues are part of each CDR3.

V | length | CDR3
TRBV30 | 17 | CAWTGFRGQGRDYGYTF
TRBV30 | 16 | CAFPTSGSSDYNEQFF
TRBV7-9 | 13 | CASSFTGVGEQYF
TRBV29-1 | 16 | CSVEDPAKPLNTEAFF
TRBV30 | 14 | CAWSVLDRGYEQYF
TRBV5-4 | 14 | CASSLGQGDEKLFF
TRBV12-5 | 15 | CASGLVPGGGNTIYF
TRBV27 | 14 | CATRDLKGNYGYTF
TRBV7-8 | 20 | CASSLAKGAWTSGRSLEQYF
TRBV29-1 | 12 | CSVGSVYNEQFF
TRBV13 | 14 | CASSSLGGYTEAFF
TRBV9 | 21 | CASSVAGEWRQGGRANEKLFF
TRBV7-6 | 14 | CASSSTGWNTEAFF
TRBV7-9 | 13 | CASSFAAAETQYF
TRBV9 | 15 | CASSVGLASTDTQYF
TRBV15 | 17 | CATALGGSGLADNEQFF
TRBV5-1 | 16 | CASSLGELAGFYEQYF
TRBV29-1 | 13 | CSVNPSGSNEQYF
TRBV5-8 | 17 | CASSPLGGAGGTDTQYF
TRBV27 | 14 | CASSLSGRGYEQYF
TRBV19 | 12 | CASSTPGDTQYF
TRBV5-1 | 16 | CASSLEGQGVNTEAFF
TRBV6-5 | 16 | CASSYSPAGGPVGQYF
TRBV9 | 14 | CASGGANPTYGYTF
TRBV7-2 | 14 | CASSLVLLEGELFF
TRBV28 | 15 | CASSRQGARNSPLHF
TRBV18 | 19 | CASDTLYGLAGSSYNEQFF
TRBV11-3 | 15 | CASSLGDRYTDTQYF
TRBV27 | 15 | CASSLLGRERGEQYF
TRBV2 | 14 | CASRIPGQGSGYTF
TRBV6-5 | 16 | CASSYSMTSPQETQYF
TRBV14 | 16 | CASSADPRLNTGELFF
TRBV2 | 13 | CAGQGGLVDTQYF
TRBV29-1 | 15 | CSVEPGPPSGYGYTF
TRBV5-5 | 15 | CASSPGTSSTYEQYF
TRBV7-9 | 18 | CASSTGQATYSGANVLTF
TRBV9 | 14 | CASSVGEVWTEAFF
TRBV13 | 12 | CASSQFNQPQHF
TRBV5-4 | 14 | CASSLEGEVTEAFF
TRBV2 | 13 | CATQTSGGYEQYF
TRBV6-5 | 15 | CASSPRTGPGNTIYF
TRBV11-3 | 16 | CASSLALAGAPDTQYF
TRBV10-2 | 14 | CASRESGSTDTQYF
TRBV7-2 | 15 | CASSLAAGSGNTIYF
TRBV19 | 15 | CASGLFGTGNTEAFF
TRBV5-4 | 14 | CASSLEQGNYGYTF
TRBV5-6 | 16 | CASSLGDRALNNEQFF
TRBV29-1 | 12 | CSAGLGRNGYTF
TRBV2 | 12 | CASSGDRDTQYF
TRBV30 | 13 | CAWSKAVPKTQYF